This T cell receptor (beta chain) was obtained from a study of graft-versus-host responses after intestinal transplantation. Study results and caveats: Circulating GvH clones peaking coincided with falling HvG clones soon after transplant. In recipient marrow, GvH clones were found, and some appeared first in ileum or blood. Some patients had graft-donor T cell macrochimerism, and their allografts showed high graft-versus-host to host-versus-graft clonal ratios.

To note about this clone: As yet, its antigen is unknown.

Sequenced by immunoSEQ multiplex PCR; TCRdb stores in-frame clones only, minus some. The data hold 65,000 to 100,000 clones, with about 90% observed a single time. The clonotype comes from a human donor who was the organ donor for an intestinal transplant. The specimen comprised unstimulated CD8+ T cells sorted from spleen or lymph node cells, sampled before transplant.

CDR3 sequence reads: CASSVGSSYNEQFF. As DNA, the CDR3 is TGTGCCAGCAGCGTAGGGAGCTCCTACAATGAGCAGTTCTTC. The chain uses TRBV9 and TRBJ2-1; the D is unclear. Trimming took 0 bases from V and 0 from J, leaving 4 bases between them. The CDR3 consists of 14 residues. The germline V gene has CDR1 SGDLS and CDR2 YYNGEE.